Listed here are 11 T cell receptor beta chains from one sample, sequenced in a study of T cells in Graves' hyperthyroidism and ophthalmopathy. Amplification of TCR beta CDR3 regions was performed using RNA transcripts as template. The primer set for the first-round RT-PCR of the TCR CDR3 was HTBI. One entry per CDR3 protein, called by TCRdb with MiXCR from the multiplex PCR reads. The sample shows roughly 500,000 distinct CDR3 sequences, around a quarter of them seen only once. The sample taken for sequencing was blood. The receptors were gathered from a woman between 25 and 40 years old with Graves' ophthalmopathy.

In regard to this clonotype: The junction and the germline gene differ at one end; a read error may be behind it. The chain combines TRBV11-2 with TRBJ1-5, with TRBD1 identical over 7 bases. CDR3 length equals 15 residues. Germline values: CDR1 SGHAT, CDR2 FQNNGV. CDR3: CASCLTGASNQPQHF. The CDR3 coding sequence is TGTGCCAGCTGCTTAACAGGGGCCAGCAATCAGCCCCAGCATTTT. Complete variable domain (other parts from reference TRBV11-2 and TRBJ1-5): EAGVAQSPRYKIIEKRQSVAFWCNPISGHATLYWYQQILGQGPKLLIQFQNNGVVDDSQLPKDRFSAERLKGVDSTLKIQPAKLEDSAVYLCASCLTGASNQPQHFGDGTRLSIL.

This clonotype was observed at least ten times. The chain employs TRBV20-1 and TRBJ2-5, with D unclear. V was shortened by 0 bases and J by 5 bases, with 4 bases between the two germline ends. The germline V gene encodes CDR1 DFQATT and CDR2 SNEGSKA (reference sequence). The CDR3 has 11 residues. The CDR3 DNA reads TGCAGTGCTAGAGATGACGAGACCCAGTACTTC. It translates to CSARDDETQYF.

In DNA form, the CDR3 reads TGCAGCGCATACAGGGTTGAGGGCTACACCTTC. Its translation: CSAYRVEGYTF. The chain recombines TRBV29-1 with TRBJ1-2, with D possibly matching TRBD1 (6 bases). Trimming took 7 bases from V and 8 from J, leaving 14 bases between them. This CDR3 comprises 11 residues. The germline gives CDR1 SQVTM, CDR2 ANQGSEA.

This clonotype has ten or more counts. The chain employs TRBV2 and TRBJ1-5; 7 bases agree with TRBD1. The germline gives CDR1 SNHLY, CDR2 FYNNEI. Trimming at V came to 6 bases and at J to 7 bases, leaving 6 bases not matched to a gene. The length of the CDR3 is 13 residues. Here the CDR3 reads CASRLQGGQPQHF. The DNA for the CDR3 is TGTGCCAGCAGGTTGCAGGGGGGGCAGCCCCAGCATTTT. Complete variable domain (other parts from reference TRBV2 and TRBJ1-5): EPEVTQTPSHQVTQMGQEVILRCVPISNHLYFYWYRQILGQKVEFLVSFYNNEISEKSEIFDDQFSVERPDGSNFTLKIRSTKLEDSAMYFCASRLQGGQPQHFGDGTRLSIL.

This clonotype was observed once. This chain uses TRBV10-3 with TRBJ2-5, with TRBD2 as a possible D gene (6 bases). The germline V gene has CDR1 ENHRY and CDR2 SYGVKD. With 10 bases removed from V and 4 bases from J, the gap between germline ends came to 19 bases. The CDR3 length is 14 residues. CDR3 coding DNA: TGTGCCACCAAAACGGGACTGGGAATAGAGACCCAGTACTTC. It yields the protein CATKTGLGIETQYF.

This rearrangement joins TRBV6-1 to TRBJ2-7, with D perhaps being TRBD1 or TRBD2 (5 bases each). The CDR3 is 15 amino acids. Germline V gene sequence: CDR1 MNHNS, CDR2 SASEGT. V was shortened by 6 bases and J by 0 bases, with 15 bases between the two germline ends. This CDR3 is CASSNFRDHSYEQYF. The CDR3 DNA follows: TGTGCCAGCAGCAACTTCCGGGACCACTCCTACGAGCAGTACTTC.

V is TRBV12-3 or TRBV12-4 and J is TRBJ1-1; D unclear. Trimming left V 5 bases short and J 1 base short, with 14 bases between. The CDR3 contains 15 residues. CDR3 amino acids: CASSRRAPKNTEAFF. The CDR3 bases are TGTGCCAGCAGTCGGAGGGCCCCCAAGAACACTGAAGCTTTCTTT.

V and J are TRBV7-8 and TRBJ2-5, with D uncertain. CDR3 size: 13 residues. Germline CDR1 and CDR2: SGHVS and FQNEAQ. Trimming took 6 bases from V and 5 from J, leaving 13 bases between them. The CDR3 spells CASSTESWETQYF. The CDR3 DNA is TGTGCCAGCAGTACCGAATCTTGGGAGACCCAGTACTTC.

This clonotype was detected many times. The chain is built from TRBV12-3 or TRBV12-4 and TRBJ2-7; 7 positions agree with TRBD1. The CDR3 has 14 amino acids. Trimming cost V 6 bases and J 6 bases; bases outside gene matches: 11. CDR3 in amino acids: CASRPTGAHLEQYF. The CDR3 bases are TGTGCCAGCAGACCTACAGGGGCCCACCTCGAGCAGTACTTC.

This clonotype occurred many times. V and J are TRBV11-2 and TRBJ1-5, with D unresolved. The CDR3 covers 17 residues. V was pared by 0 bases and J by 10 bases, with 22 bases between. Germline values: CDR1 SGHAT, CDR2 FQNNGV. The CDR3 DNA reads TGTGCCAGCAGCTTAGATTCCGGACGGAGCAATCAGTTACCCCAGCATTTT. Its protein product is CASSLDSGRSNQLPQHF.

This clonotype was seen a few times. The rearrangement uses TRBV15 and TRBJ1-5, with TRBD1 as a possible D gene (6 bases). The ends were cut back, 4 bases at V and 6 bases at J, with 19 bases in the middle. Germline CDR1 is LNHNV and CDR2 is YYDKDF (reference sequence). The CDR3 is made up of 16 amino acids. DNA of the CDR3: TGTGCCACCAGCACGAAATACCAGGGGCCAGCTCAGCCCCAGCATTTT. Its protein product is CATSTKYQGPAQPQHF.